The source of this T cell receptor (beta chain) is a study of cytomegalovirus exposure and HLA in healthy donors (TCRdb year 2017). Regarding the research as a whole: In an earlier analysis of 587 of the donors, approximately 300 Gb of sequence data and just under 120 million unique TCR beta sequences from about 179 million T cells were reported. About 280 gigabases of sequencing data and approximately 91 million unique TCR sequences made up an early release that covered 500 to 650 HLA-typed donors. Among the 398 genotyped donors, approximately 76% belonged to the genetic ancestry cluster associated with self-reported Caucasian donors. The study aimed to test whether cataloging public T cell receptors could reveal signatures of past pathogen exposure. The study used immunosequencing to profile the T cell repertoires of hundreds of subjects and linked those repertoires to cytomegalovirus serostatus. In addition to the first cohort of roughly 700 subjects, a separate validation cohort of approximately 130 different subjects was used. The study combined high-throughput TCR immunosequencing, statistical association of individual TCRs with disease status, and machine learning to predict cytomegalovirus infection status. A later analysis re-examined previously published TCR beta repertoires from several hundred donors and added high-resolution HLA genotyping to investigate patterns of TCR occurrence. In the later analysis, no new phenotypic data were used to find candidate immune exposures; instead, reliance was placed on TCR beta sequences and their occurrence across donors. An earlier analysis of 587 of the donors used high-throughput TCR beta sequencing to judge whether each TCR beta V gene segment behaved as functional or pseudogenic. Alongside the repertoire data, information on donor age, sex, ethnicity and CMV serostatus was compiled. In a later genetic analysis, genome-wide SNP genotypes for about 55% of the 666 donors were used, and that subset was treated as a discovery cohort. Every repertoire in the discovery cohort had been generated on one and the same sequencing platform. HLA typing covered class I and class II loci at four-digit resolution. The number of donors typed differed by locus, with roughly 620-630 for A, B, C, DRB1 and DQB1, roughly 550 for DQA1, over 600 for DPA1, and about 450 for DPB1. About five DR-DQ haplotypes were handled as single units for association and clustering because linkage in the cohort was strong. Among 300 to 450 genotyped donors of the cohort, an average of approximately 240,000 unique TCR beta nucleotide sequences were sequenced per donor, roughly 20% of them non-productive.

Inclusive of the bounding cysteine and phenylalanine, the CDR3 is 13 residues long. The CDR3 DNA has 39 bases and is translated from base 1. CDR1 and CDR2 (MNHNS, SASEGT) derive from the germline V gene. V trim: 8 bases; J trim: 2 bases; unmatched bases: 5. The cohort consisted of fewer than 700 healthy bone marrow donors. At the time of sampling, every cohort member was nominally healthy, though immune exposures that went unrecorded were likely present. The donor tested CMV seropositive and was one of the 289 seropositive cohort members. A peripheral blood sample was collected from each donor, and TCR beta sequencing was performed on peripheral blood mononuclear cells. Genomic DNA was extracted from the blood cell samples with the Qiagen DNeasy Blood Extraction Kit. This clone appeared a few times. The specificity of this receptor is unknown. The input lacks base qualities; no much larger clone sits a single base away.

Libraries came from the immunoSEQ multiplex PCR assay. The multiplex PCR relied on a mix of 60 forward primers for TCR Vbeta segments and 13 reverse primers for TCR Jbeta segments. A multiplex PCR assay on genomic DNA amplified the CDR3 region of rearranged TCR beta genes. The Illumina HiSeq System was used to sequence the amplified TCR beta libraries as 87-base-pair reads. The paper's data handling went like this. A later analysis tallied roughly 78 million unique TCR beta chains across the 666 repertoires, and about 10 million of those chains were shared by two or more donors. Raw reads were error-corrected and collapsed into unique sequences with a nearest-neighbor algorithm that merged closely related sequences to remove PCR and sequencing errors. To assign V, D and J gene segments, CDR3 sequences were aligned to IMGT reference sequences. For a sequence to be retained, a match of at least six nucleotides to both a V gene segment and a J gene segment was required. Rearrangements were called productive when the CDR3 lacked stop codons and stayed in frame with V and J; all others were non-productive. Following IMGT convention, CDR3 was defined as the stretch from the second conserved V-encoded cysteine to the conserved J-encoded phenylalanine. The earlier analysis of about 620 of the donors excluded sequences that lacked an unambiguous match to a single V gene segment. An earlier analysis of over 450 of the donors classified V segments as functional when productive rearrangements were above 56.7% and as segregating when the standard deviation between donors was above 5%. A statistical classification framework was built to diagnose cytomegalovirus status from the catalog of TCR beta chain sequences. In a later analysis, TCR nucleotide sequences were compared against IMGT/GENE-DB human TR gene sequences so that V and J genes could be assigned. A later analysis assigned CDR3 sequences and most-parsimonious VDJ recombination scenarios with the TCRdist pipeline. In a later analysis, each TCR beta chain was defined by its CDR3 amino acid sequence together with its V-gene family, and reads lacking a unique V-gene family were excluded. To address suspected cross-contamination and a sequencing artifact, a later analysis removed approximately 590 highly shared, low-generation-probability nucleotide sequences. In a later analysis, a clonal expansion index for each public chain was calculated from normalized within-repertoire ranks of inferred template counts. In a later analysis, generation probabilities were computed using a VDJ recombination model fitted to out-of-frame rearrangements, and the results were checked against IGoR. A later analysis scored TCR-TCR, TCR-HLA and TCR-CMV co-occurrence with hypergeometric tests, applying a repertoire-size bias correction to TCR pairs. A later analysis estimated false discovery rates by permuting HLA or CMV assignments 20 times. A later analysis grouped co-occurring TCRs with DBSCAN, adding TCRdist sequence similarity when clustering within HLA-allele-positive subsets. Repertoires with fewer than 30,000 or more than 120,000 public chains, plus five repertoires with anomalous nucleotide sharing, were excluded from co-occurrence clustering. As stored in TCRdb, this immuneACCESS dataset retains in-frame rearrangements with V and J assigned. A fraction of the clones does not appear; measured against another copy, unresolved V genes explain less than half of the discrepancy, and the remainder lacks a known reason. Clone size and V and J calls were adopted from that table, with D and trimming inferred from the DNA. Across this sample there are some 130,000 clones, with approximately 80% seen only once. The ten largest clonotypes hold roughly 1.2% of the sample.

General study outcomes and caveats: A later analysis reported that several top co-occurrence clusters appeared linked to parvovirus B19, influenza, CMV and Epstein-Barr virus. Three of the identified cytomegalovirus-associated TCR beta chains were confirmed in vitro to be specific for cytomegalovirus antigens. According to a later genetic analysis, donors in an Asian-associated ancestry cluster had fewer N-insertions in productive TCRs than the roughly 700-donor mean. In a later analysis, HLA-associated TCR beta chains were found to be more clonally expanded and to have lower generation probabilities than equally common non-associated chains. For the cohort, immune exposure information was limited to CMV serostatus. Some IMGT-functional V segments, including TRBV6-2 and TRBV6-3, could not be told apart with the 87-base-pair reads, so those segments were excluded. A cluster of highly shared sequence variants was judged likely to represent a technical artifact of the sequencing pipeline. In the study, approximately 160 TCR beta chains were listed as associated with cytomegalovirus. About 15 rarely observed V segments, including chromosome 9 orphons, were excluded from the earlier analysis of about 600 of the donors because counts were too low. The cohort was sequenced for TCR beta chains only, and without alpha or paired-chain data the features that could be detected were limited. Broadly in line with IMGT annotations, most TCR beta V segments showed up in productive rearrangements about 87% or about 30% of the time in an earlier analysis of 450 to 600 of the donors. Most TCR sequences were observed very rarely across donors, whereas some public TCRs were present in many individuals. Presence/absence analyses assumed roughly uniform sequencing depth across donors, an assumption that may not hold. Strong co-occurrence of HLA alleles, especially DR and DQ, made assigning TCR associations to individual alleles difficult. Correlated functional status among segregating V segments might be attributable to linkage disequilibrium, but an unknown experimental factor could not be ruled out. The authors suggested that the approach could potentially be extended to other disease states and immunological phenotypes. In a later genetic analysis, a missense DCLRE1C variant was associated with V-gene and J-gene trimming of TCR beta chains, and the association was replicated in an independent cohort. The classifier was reported to diagnose cytomegalovirus status with high specificity and sensitivity in both the original cohort and the validation cohort. Because HLA typing was unavailable for some donors at each locus, only the typed subset was used in association tests. In a later analysis, TCR association rates were found to vary across HLA loci, with the most associated TCRs seen for DRB1 alleles and the fewest for HLA-C alleles. According to a later analysis, most CMV-associated TCR beta chains appeared to be HLA-restricted, and the HLA associations seemed to be driven largely by CMV exposure. A further reported finding was that TCR beta sequences accurately predicted the HLA-A and HLA-B alleles for most subjects in the first cohort. A later analysis associated about 17,000 TCR beta sequences with specific HLA alleles at a false discovery rate of 0.05.

Recombination connected TRBV6-1 to TRBJ1-1, with TRBD1 matching 7 junction bases. This sequence originates from a male donor in good health and CMV-seropositive. The material sequenced was PBMCs. The CDR3 has the sequence CASRRQGNTEAFF. The DNA sequence reads TGTGCCAGCCGGAGACAGGGTAACACTGAAGCTTTCTTT.